The entry below gives a single TCR beta chain sequence along with its context. These data are taken from a study of blood T cell repertoires in COVID-19. Study at large: COVID-19 samples collected from the United States, Italy and Spain covered acute and convalescent phases. PBMCs, B-cell-depleted T cells, or T cells provided the cDNA or gDNA that made up the material.

Germline V gene data show CDR1 as MNHEY and CDR2 as SVGAGI. V lost 7 bases and J 0 bases, leaving 13 bases between the germline ends. CDR3 length: 15 amino acids. In the original analysis: Using reference gene primer amplification, nucleated cell counts were estimated. Some clones are missing from TCRdb's copy, which holds only in-frame ones; the method was immunoSEQ multiplex PCR. V and J calls plus clone size are reproduced from that table; the DNA served to infer D and trimming. The sample includes roughly 160,000 clones, approximately 91% of them seen just once. This receptor was taken from a man aged 50 to 60 with acute or convalescent COVID-19. The chain combines TRBV6-5 with TRBJ2-1; weak D call: TRBD2 (5 bases). Specimen: peripheral blood. CDR3 DNA sequence: TGTGCCAGCATCGCCCGGGGAAGCTCCTACAATGAGCAGTTCTTC. This sequence encodes CASIARGSSYNEQFF.